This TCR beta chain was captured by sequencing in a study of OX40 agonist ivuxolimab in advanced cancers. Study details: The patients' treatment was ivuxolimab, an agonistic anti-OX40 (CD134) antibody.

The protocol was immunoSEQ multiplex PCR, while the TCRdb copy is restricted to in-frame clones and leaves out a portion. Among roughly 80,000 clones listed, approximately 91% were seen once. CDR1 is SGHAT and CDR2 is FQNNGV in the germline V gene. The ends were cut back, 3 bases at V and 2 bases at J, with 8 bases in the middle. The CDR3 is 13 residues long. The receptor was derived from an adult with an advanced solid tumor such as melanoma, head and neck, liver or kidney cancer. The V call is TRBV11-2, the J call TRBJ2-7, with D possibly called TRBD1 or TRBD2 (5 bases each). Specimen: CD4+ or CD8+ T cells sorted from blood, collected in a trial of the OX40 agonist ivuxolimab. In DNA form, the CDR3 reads TGTGCCAGCAGCTTCGGGGCAGCCTACGAGCAGTACTTC. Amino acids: CASSFGAAYEQYF. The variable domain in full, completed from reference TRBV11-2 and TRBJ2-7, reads EAGVAQSPRYKIIEKRQSVAFWCNPISGHATLYWYQQILGQGPKLLIQFQNNGVVDDSQLPKDRFSAERLKGVDSTLKIQPAKLEDSAVYLCASSFGAAYEQYFGPGTRLTVT.